The rows below give T cell receptor beta chains drawn from one sample of a study of blood T cell dynamics during melanoma immunotherapy. Profiled with immunoSEQ multiplex PCR; TCRdb holds only in-frame clones, not every one. Among more than 11,000 clones listed, approximately 84% were seen once. The sequencing here drew on blood, taken from a patient treated with checkpoint blockade. The receptors were sampled from a human donor with melanoma. Each CDR3 is given with its conserved first and last residue. The order of the fields is V gene, J gene, CDR3 protein.

TRBV19	TRBJ1-5	CASSSSAGGPSNQPQHF
TRBV2	TRBJ1-6	CASKGWAAVNSPLHF
TRBV7-7	TRBJ1-3	CAHGQGARGNTIYF
TRBV5-4	TRBJ1-1	CASSIMNTEAFF
TRBV6-1	TRBJ1-2	CASSADKGGYGYTF
TRBV6-5	TRBJ1-2	CASSYADAGANGYTF
TRBV9	TRBJ1-1	CASSRSGNTEAFF
TRBV18	TRBJ1-2	CASSPGTENYGYTF
TRBV19	TRBJ1-2	CASSSRDRGNYGYTF
TRBV7-6	TRBJ1-1	CASSLERARGTEAFF
TRBV15	TRBJ1-2	CATSGDSNYGYTF
TRBV7-6	TRBJ1-1	CASSFAQDTEAFF
TRBV19	TRBJ1-1	CASSIVGTKAFF
TRBV9	TRBJ1-1	CASSAGDRGYTEAFF
TRBV29-1	TRBJ1-2	CSVVGQGSFYGYTF
TRBV19	TRBJ1-3	CASSIDGGRPGNTIYF
TRBV7-3	TRBJ1-3	CASSSWWTFGNTIYF
TRBV30	TRBJ1-2	CAWSTRTDGYTF
TRBV11-2	TRBJ2-2	CASSLSGGVNTGELFF
TRBV6-6	TRBJ1-5	CASSDGSGRDQPQHF
TRBV29-1	TRBJ1-4	CSGSRGANEKLFF
TRBV12-5	TRBJ2-3	CASGLGTSGGPTDTQYF
TRBV6-4	TRBJ1-2	CASSVLRDLNWGYTF
TRBV6-6	TRBJ1-4	CASSRQGGGTNEKLFF